The T cell receptor (beta chain) under discussion was sequenced for a study of blood T cell repertoires in COVID-19. Study-wide background: The United States, Italy and Spain were the sources of the acute and convalescent COVID-19 samples. T cells, B-cell-depleted T cells, or PBMCs supplied cDNA or gDNA.

The authors' processing: How many nucleated cells were present was estimated from reference gene primer amplification. Produced via immunoSEQ multiplex PCR; TCRdb's table is partial and in-frame only. V, J and clone size derive from that table, while D and trimming were established from the DNA sequence. The sample consists of about 220,000 clones, approximately 86% of them appearing once. The CDR3 consists of 20 residues. The V gene end was trimmed by 4 bases and the J gene end by 3 bases; junction bases not matched to a gene: 24. CDR1 LGHDT and CDR2 YNNKEL come from the germline V gene (reference sequence).

The chain carries TRBV3-1 (or the pseudogene TRBV3-2) and TRBJ2-7; 7 bases are a match to TRBD1. Material for sequencing was peripheral blood. This sequence originates from a woman in her twenties or thirties who had recovered from COVID-19. The CDR3 is CASSPTWGIQNRDRNYEQYF. The CDR3 bases are TGTGCCAGCAGCCCCACTTGGGGCATCCAAAACCGGGACAGAAACTACGAGCAGTACTTC.